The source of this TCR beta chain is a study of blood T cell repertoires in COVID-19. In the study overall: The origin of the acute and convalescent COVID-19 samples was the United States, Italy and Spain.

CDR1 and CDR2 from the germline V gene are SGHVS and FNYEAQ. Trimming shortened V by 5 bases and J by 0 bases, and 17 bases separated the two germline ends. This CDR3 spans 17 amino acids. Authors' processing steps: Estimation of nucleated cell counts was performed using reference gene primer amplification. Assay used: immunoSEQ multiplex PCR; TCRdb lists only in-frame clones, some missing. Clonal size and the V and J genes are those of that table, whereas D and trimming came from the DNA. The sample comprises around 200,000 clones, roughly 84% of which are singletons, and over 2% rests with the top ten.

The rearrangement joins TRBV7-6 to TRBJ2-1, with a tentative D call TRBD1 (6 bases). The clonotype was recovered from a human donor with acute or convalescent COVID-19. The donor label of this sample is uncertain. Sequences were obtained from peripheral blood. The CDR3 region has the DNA TGTGCCAGCAGCATCACCGGGACACGGGTCTCCTACAATGAGCAGTTCTTC. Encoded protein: CASSITGTRVSYNEQFF. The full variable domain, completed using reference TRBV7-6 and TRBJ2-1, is GAGVSQSPRYKVTKRGQDVALRCDPISGHVSLYWYRQALGQGPEFLTYFNYEAQQDKSGLPNDRFSAERPEGSISTLTIQRTEQRDSAMYRCASSITGTRVSYNEQFFGPGTRLTVL.